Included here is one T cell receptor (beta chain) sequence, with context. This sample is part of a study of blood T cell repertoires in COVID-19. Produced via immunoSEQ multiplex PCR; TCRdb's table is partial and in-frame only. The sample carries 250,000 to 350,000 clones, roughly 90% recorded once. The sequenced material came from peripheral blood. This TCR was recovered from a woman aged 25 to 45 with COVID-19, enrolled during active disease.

The CDR3 DNA follows: TGTGCCAGCTCACCACAATCGACAGGCCGAGAGACCCAGTACTTC. Protein product: CASSPQSTGRETQYF. The rearrangement links TRBV18 to TRBJ2-5; tentatively, D is TRBD1 (6 bases). This CDR3 comprises 15 residues. CDR1 KGHSH and CDR2 LQKENI come from the germline V gene. With 1 base removed from V and 4 bases from J, the gap between germline ends came to 13 bases.